These 13 T cell receptor beta chains came from one sample sequenced in a study of shared clonotypes between healthy human individuals. Only in-frame clones appear in the TCRdb table, and some are missing; sequencing was by immunoSEQ multiplex PCR. Of some 2 million clones listed, 85% to 95% are singletons. Sequences were obtained from naive CD4+ T cells sorted from blood. Subset given: CD45RA+ positively selected. Receptors originate from a man younger than 35 in good health.

With respect to this clone: Other nucleotide sequences from this sample produce the same CDR3. The V and J genes are TRBV5-1 and TRBJ2-7; D may be TRBD1 (5 bases). The germline gives CDR1 SGHRS, CDR2 YFSETQ. The CDR3 loop spans 12 amino acids. Trimming left V 4 bases short and J 3 bases short, with 8 bases between. CDR3 region: CASSADSYEQYF. The CDR3 DNA follows: TGCGCCAGCAGCGCTGACAGCTACGAGCAGTACTTC.

To note about this clone: Other nucleotide sequences from this sample produce the same CDR3. V is TRBV7-2 and J is TRBJ2-5; 8 bases match TRBD2. V shed 4 bases, J shed 4 bases, and the junction held 5 bases outside the gene matches. From germline, CDR1 is SGHTA and CDR2 FQGNSA. This CDR3 is built from 14 residues. CDR3 sequence: CASSSSGGRETQYF. The CDR3 nucleotides read TGTGCCAGCAGCTCGTCGGGGGGGCGAGAGACCCAGTACTTC. Drawing the rest from reference TRBV7-2 and TRBJ2-5, the complete variable domain is GAGVSQSPSNKVTEKGKDVELRCDPISGHTALYWYRQSLGQGLEFLIYFQGNSAPDKSGLPSDRFSAERTGGSVSTLTIQRTQQEDSAVYLCASSSSGGRETQYFGPGTRLLVL.

This rearrangement joins TRBV11-3 to TRBJ2-2; 7 bases line up with TRBD1. Unmatched junction bases numbered 7, after V lost 5 bases and J lost 1 base. The CDR3 sequence is 16 residues long. The V gene's germline CDR1 is SGHNT and CDR2 YENEEA. CDR3 coding DNA: TGTGCCAGCAGCCCTATAACAGGGGTGAACACCGGGGAGCTGTTTTTT. Protein product: CASSPITGVNTGELFF.

This clone was seen just once. This chain uses TRBV5-4 with TRBJ1-2; D is possibly TRBD1 (5 bases). The germline gives CDR1 SGHNT, CDR2 YYREEE (reference sequence). V lost 4 bases to trimming and J lost 0 bases, with 13 bases between them. The CDR3 is 15 residues long. The CDR3: CASSPGTDANYGYTF. Written as DNA, the CDR3 is TGTGCCAGCAGCCCCGGGACGGACGCTAACTATGGCTACACCTTC. Full variable domain (outside the CDR3, taken from reference TRBV5-4 and TRBJ1-2): ETGVTQSPTHLIKTRGQQVTLRCSSQSGHNTVSWYQQALGQGPQFIFQYYREEENGRGNFPPRFSGLQFPNYSSELNVNALELDDSALYLCASSPGTDANYGYTFGSGTRLTVV.

This clone was recorded once. The chain couples TRBV28 to TRBJ1-4; no reliable D call. There are 13 residues in the CDR3. Germline assignment: CDR1 MDHEN and CDR2 SYDVKM. Trimming took 4 bases from V and 8 from J, leaving 11 bases between them. This CDR3 reads CASSYPAVEKLFF. CDR3 DNA: TGTGCCAGCAGTTACCCGGCGGTCGAAAAACTGTTTTTT.

The chain combines TRBV25-1 with TRBJ1-2, with 8 bases lining up with TRBD1. Germline loops: CDR1 MGHDK, CDR2 SYGVNS. Trimming removed 4 bases from V and 2 bases from J; junction bases left unmatched: 15. This CDR3 spans 18 amino acids. This chain's CDR3 is CASSVTGADRLKNYGYTF. CDR3 DNA sequence: TGTGCCAGCAGTGTGACAGGGGCGGACAGATTGAAAAACTATGGCTACACCTTC.

The chain joins TRBV6-1 to TRBJ1-6, with 9 bases that match TRBD1. V trimming: 4 bases; J trimming: 5 bases; junction bases outside the gene matches: 3. Germline lookup yields CDR1 MNHNS and CDR2 SASEGT. The CDR3 length is 15 residues. The CDR3: CASSAGQGHNSPLHF. In DNA form, the CDR3 reads TGTGCCAGCAGTGCTGGACAGGGGCATAATTCACCCCTCCACTTT.

This chain joins TRBV7-9 and TRBJ1-6; D remains unclear. This CDR3 has 12 residues. V lost 1 base to trimming and J lost 9 bases, with 4 bases between them. Germline CDR1 reads SEHNR; CDR2 reads FQNEAQ (reference sequence). CDR3: CASSLDISPLHF. The CDR3 region has the DNA TGTGCCAGCAGCTTAGACATTTCACCCCTCCACTTT.

This sequence joins TRBV5-4 and TRBJ2-7; 8 nucleotides align to TRBD1. The CDR3 contains 15 residues. V lost 4 bases and J lost 6; bases outside the gene matches: 12. CDR1 is SGHNT, CDR2 YYREEE, per germline (reference sequence). CDR3 loop: CASSPGDRFSSEQYF. CDR3 in DNA: TGTGCCAGCAGCCCTGGGGACAGGTTCTCGAGCGAGCAGTACTTC.

The chain links TRBV7-2 to TRBJ2-3, with 7 bases that match TRBD1. The V segment lost 2 bases and the J segment 1 base; nucleotides outside the gene matches: 3. The germline V gene has CDR1 SGHTA and CDR2 FQGNSA. The CDR3 is made up of 15 amino acids. The CDR3 sequence is CASSLRGGRTDTQYF. CDR3 DNA sequence: TGTGCCAGCAGCTTAAGAGGGGGCCGCACAGATACGCAGTATTTT.

The V call is TRBV6-5, the J call TRBJ2-2; no clear D. Germline lookup yields CDR1 MNHEY and CDR2 SVGAGI. The CDR3 has 13 amino acids. V lost 2 bases and J 8 bases, leaving 9 bases between the germline ends. The CDR3, as DNA: TGTGCCAGCAGTTACCCGCCTATGGGGGAGCTGTTTTTT. Protein: CASSYPPMGELFF.

V gene TRBV11-2 combines with J gene TRBJ2-7; D remains unclear. This CDR3 spans 13 amino acids. The V end lost 0 bases, the J end lost 3 bases, and 6 bases lay between the germline ends. Germline V lookup: CDR1 SGHAT, CDR2 FQNNGV. The CDR3 loop is CASSLDSRYEQYF. CDR3 coding DNA: TGTGCCAGCAGCTTAGATAGCCGCTACGAGCAGTACTTC.

The chain employs TRBV25-1 and TRBJ1-1; 11 nucleotides line up with TRBD1. The germline V gene has CDR1 MGHDK and CDR2 SYGVNS. The CDR3 covers 14 residues. V gave up 1 base and J gave up 8 bases; unmatched junction bases: 3. The CDR3 DNA is TGTGCCAGCAGTGAATTGGGGACAGGGGGGGAAGCTTTCTTT. Translation: CASSELGTGGEAFF.